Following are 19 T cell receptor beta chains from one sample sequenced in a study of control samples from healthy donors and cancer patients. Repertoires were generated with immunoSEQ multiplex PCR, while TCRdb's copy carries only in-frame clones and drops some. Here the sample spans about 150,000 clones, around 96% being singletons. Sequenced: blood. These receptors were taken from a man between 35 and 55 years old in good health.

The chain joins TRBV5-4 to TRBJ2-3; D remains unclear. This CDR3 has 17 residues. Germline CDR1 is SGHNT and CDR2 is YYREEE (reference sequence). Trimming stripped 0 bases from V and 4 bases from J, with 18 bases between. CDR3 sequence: CASSLAVHRRVPDTQYF. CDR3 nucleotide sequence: TGTGCCAGCAGCTTGGCCGTCCACAGAAGGGTGCCAGATACGCAGTATTTT.

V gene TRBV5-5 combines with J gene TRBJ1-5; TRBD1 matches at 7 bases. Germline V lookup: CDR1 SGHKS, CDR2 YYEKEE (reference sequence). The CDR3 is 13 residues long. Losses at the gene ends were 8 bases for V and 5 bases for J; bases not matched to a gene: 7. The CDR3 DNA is TGTGCCAGTCGGGTGCAGGGGGATCAGCCCCAGCATTTT. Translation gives CASRVQGDQPQHF.

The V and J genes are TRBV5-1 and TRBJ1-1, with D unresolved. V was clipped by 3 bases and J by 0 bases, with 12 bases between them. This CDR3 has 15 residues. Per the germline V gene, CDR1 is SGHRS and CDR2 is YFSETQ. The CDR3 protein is CASSSRVGMNTEAFF. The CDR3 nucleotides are TGCGCCAGCAGCTCACGGGTAGGGATGAACACTGAAGCTTTCTTT. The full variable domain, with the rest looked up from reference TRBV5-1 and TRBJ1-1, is KAGVTQTPRYLIKTRGQQVTLSCSPISGHRSVSWYQQTPGQGLQFLFEYFSETQRNKGNFPGRFSGRQFSNSRSEMNVSTLELGDSALYLCASSSRVGMNTEAFFGQGTRLTVV.

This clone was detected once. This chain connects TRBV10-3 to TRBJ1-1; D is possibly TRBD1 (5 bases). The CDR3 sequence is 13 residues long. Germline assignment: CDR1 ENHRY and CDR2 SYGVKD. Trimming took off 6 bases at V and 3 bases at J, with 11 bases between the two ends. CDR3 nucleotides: TGTGCCATCAGGCGGGACGTGGACACTGAAGCTTTCTTT. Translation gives CAIRRDVDTEAFF.

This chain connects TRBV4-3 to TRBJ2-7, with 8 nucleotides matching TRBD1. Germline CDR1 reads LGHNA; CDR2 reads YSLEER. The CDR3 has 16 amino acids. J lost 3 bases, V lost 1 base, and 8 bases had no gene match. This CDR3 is CASSQGWDRPYYEQYF. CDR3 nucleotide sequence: TGCGCCAGCAGCCAAGGGTGGGACAGGCCCTACTACGAGCAGTACTTC.

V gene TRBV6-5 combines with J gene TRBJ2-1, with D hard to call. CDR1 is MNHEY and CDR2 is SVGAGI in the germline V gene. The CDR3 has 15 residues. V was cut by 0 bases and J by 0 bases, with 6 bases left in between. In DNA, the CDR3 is TGTGCCAGCAGTTACTCTGATAACTCCTACAATGAGCAGTTCTTC. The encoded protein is CASSYSDNSYNEQFF.

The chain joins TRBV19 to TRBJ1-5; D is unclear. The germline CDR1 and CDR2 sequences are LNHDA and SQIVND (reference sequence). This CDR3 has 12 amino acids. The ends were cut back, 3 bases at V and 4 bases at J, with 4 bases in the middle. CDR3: CASSMRNQPQHF. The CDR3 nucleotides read TGTGCCAGTAGTATGAGGAATCAGCCCCAGCATTTT.

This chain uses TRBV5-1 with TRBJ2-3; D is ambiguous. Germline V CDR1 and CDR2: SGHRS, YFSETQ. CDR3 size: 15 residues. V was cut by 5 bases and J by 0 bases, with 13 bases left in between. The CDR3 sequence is CASRSDGASTDTQYF. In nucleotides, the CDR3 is TGCGCCAGCAGGTCCGATGGTGCTAGCACAGATACGCAGTATTTT.

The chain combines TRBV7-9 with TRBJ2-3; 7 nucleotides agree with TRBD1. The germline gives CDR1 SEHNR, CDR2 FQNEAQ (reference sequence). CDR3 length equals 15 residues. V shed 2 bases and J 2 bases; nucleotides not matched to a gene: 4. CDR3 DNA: TGTGCCAGCAGCTTAACGACAGGGATCACAGATACGCAGTATTTT. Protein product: CASSLTTGITDTQYF.

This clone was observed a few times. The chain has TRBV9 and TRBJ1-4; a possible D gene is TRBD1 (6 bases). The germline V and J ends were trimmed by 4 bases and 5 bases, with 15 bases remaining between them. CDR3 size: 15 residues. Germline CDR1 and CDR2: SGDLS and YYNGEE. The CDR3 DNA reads TGTGCCAGCAGCAGACTACAGGGAAAGAATGAAAAACTGTTTTTT. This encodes CASSRLQGKNEKLFF.

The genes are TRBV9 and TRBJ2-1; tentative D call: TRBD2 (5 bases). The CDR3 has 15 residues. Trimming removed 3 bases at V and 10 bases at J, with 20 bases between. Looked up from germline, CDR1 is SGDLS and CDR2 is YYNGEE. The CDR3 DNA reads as TGTGCCAGCAGCGAAACTAGTCAACCCGTGGGGGAGCAGTTCTTC. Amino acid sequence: CASSETSQPVGEQFF.

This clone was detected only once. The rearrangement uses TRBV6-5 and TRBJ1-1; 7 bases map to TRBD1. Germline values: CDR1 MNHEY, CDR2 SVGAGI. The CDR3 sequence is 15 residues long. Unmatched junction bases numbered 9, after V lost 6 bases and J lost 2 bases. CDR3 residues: CASRRPGQPNTEAFF. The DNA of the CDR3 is TGTGCCAGCAGGAGACCGGGACAGCCAAACACTGAAGCTTTCTTT.

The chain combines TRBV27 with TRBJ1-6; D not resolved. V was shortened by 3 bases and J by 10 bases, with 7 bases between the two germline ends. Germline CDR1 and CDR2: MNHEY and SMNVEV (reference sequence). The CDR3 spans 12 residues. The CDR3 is CASSFIDSPLHF. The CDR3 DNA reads TGTGCCAGCAGTTTTATTGACTCACCCCTCCACTTT.

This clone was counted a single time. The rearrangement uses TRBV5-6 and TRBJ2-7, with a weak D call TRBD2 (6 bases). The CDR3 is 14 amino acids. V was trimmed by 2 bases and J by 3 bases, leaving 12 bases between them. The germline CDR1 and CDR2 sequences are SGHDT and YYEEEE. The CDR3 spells CASSLGRGDYEQYF. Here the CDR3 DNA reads TGTGCCAGCAGCTTAGGGCGGGGCGACTACGAGCAGTACTTC.

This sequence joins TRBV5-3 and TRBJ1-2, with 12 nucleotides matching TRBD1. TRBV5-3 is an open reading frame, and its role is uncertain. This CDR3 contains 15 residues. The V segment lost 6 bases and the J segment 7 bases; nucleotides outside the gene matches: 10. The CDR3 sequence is CARTRDRGRAAGYTF. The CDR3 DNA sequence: TGTGCCAGAACCCGGGACAGGGGGCGCGCTGCTGGCTACACCTTC.

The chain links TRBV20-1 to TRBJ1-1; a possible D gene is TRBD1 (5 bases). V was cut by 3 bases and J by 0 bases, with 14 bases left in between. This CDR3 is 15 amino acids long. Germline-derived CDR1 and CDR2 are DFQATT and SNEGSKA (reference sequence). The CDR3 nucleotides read TGCAGTGCTAGTTTGGGGGTTAAAATGAACACTGAAGCTTTCTTT. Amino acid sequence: CSASLGVKMNTEAFF.

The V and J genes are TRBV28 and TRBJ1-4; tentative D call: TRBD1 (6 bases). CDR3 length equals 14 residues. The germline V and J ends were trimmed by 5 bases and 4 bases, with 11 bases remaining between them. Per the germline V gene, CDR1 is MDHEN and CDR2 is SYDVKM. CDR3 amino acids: CASSQAGVNEKLFF. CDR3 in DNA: TGTGCCAGCAGTCAGGCAGGGGTTAATGAAAAACTGTTTTTT.

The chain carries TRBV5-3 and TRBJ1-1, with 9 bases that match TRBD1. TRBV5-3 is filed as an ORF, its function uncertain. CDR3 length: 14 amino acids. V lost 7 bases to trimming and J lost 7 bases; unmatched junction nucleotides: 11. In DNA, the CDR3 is TGTGCCAGAGGGGCAGGACAGGGGCTCGGTGAAGCTTTCTTT. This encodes CARGAGQGLGEAFF.

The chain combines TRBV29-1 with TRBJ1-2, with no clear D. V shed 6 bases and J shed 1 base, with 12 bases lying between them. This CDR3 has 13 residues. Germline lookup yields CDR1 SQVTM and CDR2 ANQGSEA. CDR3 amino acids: CSVPLTDNYGYTF. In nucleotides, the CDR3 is TGCAGCGTGCCCCTCACGGATAACTATGGCTACACCTTC.